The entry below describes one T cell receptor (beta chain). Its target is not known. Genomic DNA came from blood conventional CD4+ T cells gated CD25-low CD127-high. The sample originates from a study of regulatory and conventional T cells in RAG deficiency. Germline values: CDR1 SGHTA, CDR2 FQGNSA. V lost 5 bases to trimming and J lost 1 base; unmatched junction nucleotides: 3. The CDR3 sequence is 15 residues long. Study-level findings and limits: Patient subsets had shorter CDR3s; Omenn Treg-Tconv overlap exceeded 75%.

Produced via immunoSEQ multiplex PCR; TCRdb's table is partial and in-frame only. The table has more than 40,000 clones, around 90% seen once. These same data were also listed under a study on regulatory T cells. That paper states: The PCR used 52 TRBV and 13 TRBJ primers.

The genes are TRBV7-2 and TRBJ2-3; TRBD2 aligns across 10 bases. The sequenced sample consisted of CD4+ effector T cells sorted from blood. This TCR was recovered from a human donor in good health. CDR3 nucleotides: TGTGCCAGCAGCAAGACTAGCGGGCGCACAGATACGCAGTATTTT. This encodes CASSKTSGRTDTQYF.